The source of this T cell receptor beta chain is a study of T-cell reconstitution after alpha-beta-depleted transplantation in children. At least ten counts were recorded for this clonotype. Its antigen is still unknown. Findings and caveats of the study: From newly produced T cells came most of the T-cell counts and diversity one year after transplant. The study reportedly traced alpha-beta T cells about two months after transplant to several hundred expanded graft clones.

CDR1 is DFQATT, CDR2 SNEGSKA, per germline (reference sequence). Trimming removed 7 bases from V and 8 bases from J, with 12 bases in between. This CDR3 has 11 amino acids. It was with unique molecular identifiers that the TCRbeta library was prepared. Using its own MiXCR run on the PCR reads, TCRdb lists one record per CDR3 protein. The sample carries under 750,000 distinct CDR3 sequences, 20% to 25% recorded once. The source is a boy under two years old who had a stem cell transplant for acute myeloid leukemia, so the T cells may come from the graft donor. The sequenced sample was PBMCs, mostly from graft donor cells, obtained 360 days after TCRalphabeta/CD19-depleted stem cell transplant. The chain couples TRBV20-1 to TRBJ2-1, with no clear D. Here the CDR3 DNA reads TGCAGTGGGGGTAGTCTTCATGAGCAGTTCTTC. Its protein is CSGGSLHEQFF.